A selection of T cell receptor beta chains follows, all from one sample in a study of blood T cell repertoires in COVID-19. Sequencing was performed with immunoSEQ multiplex PCR; in TCRdb, only in-frame clones are kept and a portion is missing. This sample has 300,000 or so clones, with roughly 90% found just once. The specimen was PBMCs or T cells enriched from blood (not recorded which). The origin of the receptors is a woman aged 30 to 39 who had recovered from COVID-19. Both conserved end residues are part of each CDR3. D genes are given only for firm matches.

j_call | v_call | d_call | cdr3_aa | cdr3_nt
TRBJ1-1 | TRBV12-5 | TRBD1 | CASGLGDRGNSEAFF | TGTGCTAGTGGTTTGGGGGACAGGGGAAATTCTGAAGCTTTCTTT
TRBJ1-6 | TRBV2 | - | CASKLAENSPLHF | TGTGCCAGCAAGTTGGCAGAAAATTCACCCCTCCACTTT
TRBJ1-2 | TRBV19 | TRBD1 | CASSAYGQGGRGYTF | TGTGCCAGTTCCGCCTACGGACAGGGAGGGAGAGGCTACACCTTC
TRBJ1-2 | TRBV10-3 | TRBD1 | CAIKDGQGVNYGYTF | TGTGCCATCAAGGACGGACAGGGTGTTAACTATGGCTACACCTTC
TRBJ1-2 | TRBV6-2/TRBV6-3 | - | CASSDRVGYGYTF | TGTGCCAGCAGCGACAGAGTGGGCTATGGCTACACCTTC
TRBJ2-3 | TRBV5-5 | - | CASSLGQDTDTQYF | TGTGCCAGCAGCTTGGGCCAGGACACAGATACGCAGTATTTT
TRBJ1-1 | TRBV15 | - | CATSRPTGEAFF | TGTGCCACCAGCAGACCGACGGGAGAAGCTTTCTTT
TRBJ2-2 | TRBV3-1/TRBV3-2 | TRBD1 | CASSQEPRDRCGELFF | TGTGCCAGCAGCCAAGAACCTCGGGACAGATGCGGGGAGCTGTTTTTT
TRBJ1-6 | TRBV27 | - | CASSSDSYNSPLHF | TGTGCCAGCAGCTCGGACAGTTATAATTCACCCCTCCACTTT
TRBJ1-2 | TRBV29-1 | - | CSVEIGGDGYTF | TGCAGCGTTGAGATCGGGGGGGATGGCTACACCTTC
TRBJ2-5 | TRBV15 | TRBD2 | CATSISSGGGETQYF | TGTGCCACCAGCATATCTAGCGGGGGAGGCGAGACCCAGTACTTC
TRBJ1-4 | TRBV24-1 | - | CATSDFGGRSTNEKLFF | TGTGCCACCAGTGATTTTGGAGGACGGTCAACTAATGAAAAACTGTTTTTT
TRBJ1-2 | TRBV7-2 | - | CASSDGTGFYYGYTF | TGTGCCAGCAGCGACGGCACAGGGTTTTACTATGGCTACACCTTC
TRBJ1-4 | TRBV18 | - | CASSPIPGVNEKLFF | TGTGCCAGCTCCCCCATTCCGGGGGTAAATGAAAAACTGTTTTTT
TRBJ2-1 | TRBV6-2/TRBV6-3 | - | CASSEGLDNEQFF | TGTGCCAGCAGCGAGGGACTGGACAATGAGCAGTTCTTC
TRBJ1-2 | TRBV14 | TRBD1 | CASSPPQGARGGYTF | TGTGCCAGCAGCCCGCCCCAGGGGGCGCGGGGTGGCTACACCTTC
TRBJ1-4 | TRBV12-3/TRBV12-4 | - | CASKDRYNEKLFF | TGTGCCAGCAAGGACAGATATAATGAAAAACTGTTTTTT
TRBJ2-1 | TRBV19 | - | CASSTPAGQQFF | TGTGCCAGTAGTACCCCGGCAGGGCAGCAGTTCTTC
TRBJ1-1 | TRBV5-1 | TRBD1 | CASSYTGTANTEAFF | TGCGCCAGCAGCTACACCGGGACAGCGAACACTGAAGCTTTCTTT
TRBJ2-3 | TRBV9 | - | CASSATGFPTDTQYF | TGTGCCAGCAGCGCTACAGGGTTCCCCACAGATACGCAGTATTTT